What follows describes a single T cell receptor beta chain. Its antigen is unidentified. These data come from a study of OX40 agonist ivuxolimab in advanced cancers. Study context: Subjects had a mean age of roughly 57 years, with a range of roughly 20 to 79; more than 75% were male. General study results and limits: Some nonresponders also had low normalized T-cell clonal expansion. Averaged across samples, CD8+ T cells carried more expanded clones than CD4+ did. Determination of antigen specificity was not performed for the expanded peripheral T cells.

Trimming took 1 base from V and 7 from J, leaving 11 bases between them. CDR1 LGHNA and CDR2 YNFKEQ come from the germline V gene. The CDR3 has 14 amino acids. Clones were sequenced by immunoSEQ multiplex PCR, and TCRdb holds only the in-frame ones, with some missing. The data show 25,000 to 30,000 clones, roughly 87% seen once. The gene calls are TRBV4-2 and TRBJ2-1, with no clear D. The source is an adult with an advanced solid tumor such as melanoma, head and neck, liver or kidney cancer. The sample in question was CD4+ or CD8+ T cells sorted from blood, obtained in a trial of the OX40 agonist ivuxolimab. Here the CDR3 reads CASSQGTDPNEQFF. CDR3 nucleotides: TGTGCCAGCAGCCAAGGGACGGACCCAAATGAGCAGTTCTTC.